A single T cell receptor beta chain is shown here with its context. TCR alpha and beta CDR3 regions were amplified from RNA using iRepertoire nested multiplex PCR. TCRdb fed the multiplex PCR reads into MiXCR, producing one record per CDR3 protein. The sample lists approximately 110,000 distinct CDR3 sequences, less than 30% occurring once. The source of the sample is a study of glioma-infiltrating T cells. CDR1 is MNHEY and CDR2 is SMNVEV in the germline V gene (reference sequence). This CDR3 has 13 residues. Trimming removed 2 bases at V and 8 bases at J, with 10 bases between. This TCR came from a human donor with low-grade glioma or glioblastoma, undergoing nonglioma brain surgery, or in good health (not recorded which). The sequencing sample was made of glioma tissue, nonneoplastic brain tissue, or PBMCs (not recorded which). The genes are TRBV27 and TRBJ2-1; tentatively, D is TRBD2 (5 bases). The CDR3 is CASSLSGLYEQFF. The CDR3 DNA follows: TGTGCCAGCAGTTTAAGCGGTCTCTATGAGCAGTTCTTC.